This is a list of T cell receptor beta chains from one sample in a study of T cells after yellow fever vaccination. TCRdb re-called the 5' RACE reads with MiXCR, one entry per CDR3 protein. Of around 300,000 distinct CDR3 sequences in the sample, around 4.4% are singletons; the top ten hold approximately 19%. The starting material was PBMCs, obtained 15 days after the yellow fever booster vaccination. The receptors shown here come from a man aged 18-30 years who received the YFV17D yellow fever vaccine. CDR3s include the opening cysteine and the closing phenylalanine or tryptophan. D genes are given only for firm matches. Clone size is stated in some rows and not others, as once, few, many or a class when expanded.

clone_size cdr3_length j_call d_call v_call cdr3_aa cdr3_nt
few 14 TRBJ1-4 NA TRBV7-2 CASSLVKGYEKLFF TGTGCCAGCAGCTTAGTAAAGGGATATGAAAAACTGTTTTTT
NA 15 TRBJ2-5 TRBD1 TRBV5-1 CASSLGDREGETQYF TGCGCCAGCAGCCTGGGCGACAGGGAAGGAGAGACCCAGTACTTC
many 16 TRBJ1-5 NA TRBV18 CASSPVNPGSNQPQHF TGTGCCAGCTCACCAGTTAATCCGGGTAGCAATCAGCCCCAGCATTTT
many 15 TRBJ1-1 NA TRBV7-8 CASSLMGLRNTEAFF TGTGCCAGCAGCTTAATGGGGTTGAGGAACACTGAAGCTTTCTTT
many 15 TRBJ2-1 NA TRBV5-6 CASSSPGSSYNEQFF TGTGCCAGCAGCTCCCCCGGGAGCTCCTACAATGAGCAGTTCTTC
NA 16 TRBJ1-5 NA TRBV12-3/TRBV12-4 CASSSHRMTSNQPQHF TGTGCCAGCAGCTCACACAGGATGACGAGCAATCAGCCCCAGCATTTT
many 14 TRBJ1-1 NA TRBV10-3 CAISESRGNTEAFF TGTGCCATCAGTGAGTCGAGGGGGAACACTGAAGCTTTCTTT
NA 14 TRBJ2-5 TRBD2 TRBV30 CAWSASGGQETQYF TGTGCCTGGAGTGCTAGCGGGGGTCAAGAGACCCAGTACTTC
many 12 TRBJ2-7 NA TRBV5-1 CASSEQGYEQYF TGCGCCAGCAGCGAGCAGGGCTACGAGCAGTACTTC
few 14 TRBJ1-1 NA TRBV20-1 CSAITPPVHTEAFF TGCAGTGCTATCACCCCCCCAGTTCATACTGAAGCTTTCTTT
few 16 TRBJ2-3 NA TRBV4-3 CASSTHRAGNTDTQYF TGCGCCAGCAGCACTCACCGGGCAGGAAACACAGATACGCAGTATTTT
many 17 TRBJ2-1 TRBD1 TRBV7-9 CASSPPGTAYPYNEQFF TGTGCCAGCAGCCCCCCCGGGACAGCCTATCCCTACAATGAGCAGTTCTTC
many 17 TRBJ1-1 TRBD1 TRBV6-5 CASSYSFRGLSNTEAFF TGTGCCAGCAGTTACTCGTTCAGGGGGCTCTCGAACACTGAAGCTTTCTTT
few 14 TRBJ1-1 TRBD1 TRBV7-9 CASSLDRGTDEAFF TGTGCCAGCAGCTTAGACAGGGGGACGGATGAAGCTTTCTTT
many 15 TRBJ2-1 TRBD1 TRBV7-3 CASSPRDSLYNEQFF TGTGCCAGCAGCCCCCGGGACAGCCTTTACAATGAGCAGTTCTTC
many 14 TRBJ2-1 NA TRBV20-1 CSAPTGWSYNEQFF TGCAGTGCTCCCACAGGGTGGTCCTACAATGAGCAGTTCTTC
few 13 TRBJ2-4 NA TRBV2 CASRLVLQGTWYF TGTGCCAGCCGACTAGTCCTACAGGGAACCTGGTACTTC
few 13 TRBJ2-1 NA TRBV28 CATLAHTTIRQFF TGTGCCACCCTCGCGCATACCACCATCAGGCAGTTCTTC
many 14 TRBJ2-5 TRBD1 TRBV7-8 CASSWRTGTETQYF TGTGCCAGCAGCTGGAGGACAGGGACGGAGACCCAGTACTTC
medium-sized 16 TRBJ1-5 TRBD1 TRBV12-3/TRBV12-4 CASSQGQGVLNQPQHF TGTGCCAGCAGTCAGGGACAGGGGGTCCTCAATCAGCCCCAGCATTTT
NA 19 TRBJ2-1 NA TRBV18 CASSPPLLHRVSSYNEQFF TGTGCCAGCTCACCACCGTTACTGCACAGAGTGAGCTCCTACAATGAGCAGTTCTTC
few 14 TRBJ1-1 NA TRBV20-1 CSARDQQAYTEAFF TGCAGTGCTAGAGATCAACAGGCCTACACTGAAGCTTTCTTT
many 15 TRBJ2-2 NA TRBV10-3 CAIRDSGGNTGELFF TGTGCCATCAGGGACTCTGGAGGGAACACCGGGGAGCTGTTTTTT
many 15 TRBJ2-3 TRBD2 TRBV12-3/TRBV12-4 CASTLGGSGTDTQYF TGTGCCAGCACCCTGGGAGGGTCGGGCACAGATACGCAGTATTTT
NA 15 TRBJ2-5 TRBD1 TRBV5-1 CASAPGTANQETQYF TGCGCCAGCGCACCAGGGACAGCCAATCAAGAGACCCAGTACTTC
few 15 TRBJ1-5 NA TRBV21-1 CASSKVDVGNQPQHF TGTGCCAGCAGCAAAGTCGATGTAGGGAATCAGCCCCAGCATTTT
few 21 TRBJ2-5 TRBD2 TRBV10-3 CAISELRTSGGHKYLRETQYF TGTGCCATCAGTGAACTTCGGACTAGCGGGGGGCATAAATACCTCCGGGAGACCCAGTACTTC
many 13 TRBJ2-1 NA TRBV6-5 CASSYRQGDEQFF TGTGCCAGCAGTTACCGCCAGGGCGATGAGCAGTTCTTC
NA 17 TRBJ2-5 TRBD1 TRBV5-1 CASRGRDRGLERETQYF TGCGCCAGCCGTGGCCGGGACAGGGGGCTGGAGAGGGAGACCCAGTACTTC
many 14 TRBJ2-2 NA TRBV5-1 CASSETGTTGELFF TGCGCCAGTTCTGAAACGGGGACCACCGGGGAGCTGTTTTTT
many 14 TRBJ1-5 NA TRBV12-3/TRBV12-4 CASGDYNSNQPQHF TGTGCCAGCGGGGACTATAATAGCAATCAGCCCCAGCATTTT
NA 17 TRBJ1-4 TRBD1 TRBV25-1 CASKGPPSGGKREKLFF TGTGCCAGCAAAGGGCCCCCTTCAGGGGGAAAGAGGGAAAAACTGTTTTTT
many 13 TRBJ2-5 NA TRBV7-9 CASSLAFQETQYF TGTGCCAGCAGCTTAGCCTTCCAAGAGACCCAGTACTTC
few 15 TRBJ2-3 NA TRBV10-1 CASSVGLQVPDTQYF TGCGCCAGCAGTGTGGGGCTTCAGGTCCCAGATACGCAGTATTTT
few 14 TRBJ2-1 NA TRBV20-1 CSARKRTSYNEQFF TGCAGTGCTAGAAAACGGACCTCCTACAATGAGCAGTTCTTC
many 16 TRBJ2-4 NA TRBV28 CASSFRPGSSKNIQYF TGTGCCAGCAGTTTTCGGCCGGGCTCCTCCAAAAACATTCAGTACTTC
many 14 TRBJ2-7 NA TRBV6-6 CASTDSDRAYEQYF TGTGCCAGCACCGATTCCGACAGAGCCTACGAGCAGTACTTC
many 15 TRBJ1-2 NA TRBV10-3 CAISESRGGNYGYTF TGTGCCATCAGTGAGTCCAGGGGAGGAAACTATGGCTACACCTTC
many 12 TRBJ1-1 NA TRBV20-1 CSVKVGDTEAFF TGCAGTGTTAAAGTGGGGGACACTGAAGCTTTCTTT
few 13 TRBJ2-1 NA TRBV11-3 CASSLEPVSPQFF TGTGCCAGCAGCTTAGAACCCGTTTCACCGCAGTTCTTC
NA 13 TRBJ2-7 NA TRBV6-2/TRBV6-3 CASSYGISYEQYF TGTGCCAGCAGTTACGGGATCTCCTACGAGCAGTACTTC